This T cell receptor beta chain was obtained from a study of T cell responses to AZD1222 COVID-19 vaccine. Study conclusions and caveats: Among the donors, most were white British and more were female, and clonal diversity was possibly underestimated. Repertoire collection took place solely once the T cell response had peaked. Nearly half of spike-specific TCRs reportedly target unmutated variant regions.

V shed 4 bases and J shed 4 bases, with 13 bases lying between them. The CDR3 runs to 14 residues. Germline V gives CDR1 SGHRS, CDR2 YFSETQ. The table came from immunoSEQ multiplex PCR; TCRdb's copy has only in-frame clones and leaves some out. The sample yields about 110,000 clones, approximately 84% seen once. To note about this clone: Its antigen is undetermined.

This receptor was taken from an adult in good health. The chain employs TRBV5-1 and TRBJ2-3; D remains ambiguous. The sequenced sample was peripheral blood, obtained on day 0 of AZD1222 vaccination. The CDR3 loop is CASSRSWISDTQYF. The CDR3 coding sequence is TGCGCCAGCAGCCGGAGTTGGATCTCAGATACGCAGTATTTT.